A single sample gave rise to the 6 T cell receptor beta chains below, sequenced in a study of regulatory T cells in long-lasting Graves disease. Researchers made TCR beta libraries by using iRepertoire HTBI primers and running Arm-PCR on CDR3 regions. MiXCR was run by TCRdb on the multiplex PCR reads, yielding one entry per CDR3 protein. The table shows some 500,000 distinct CDR3 sequences, with 13% occurring only once. Time point described: newly diagnosed GD, antithyroid drugs for less than 3 months. Extracted RNA from PBMCs served as the source of the TCR library. This sample was shared with a second study, whose subject was T cells in Graves' hyperthyroidism and ophthalmopathy.

Sequenced here: peripheral blood mononuclear cells (PBMCs), sampled at new diagnosis, from a patient treated with antithyroid drugs. The receptor set was obtained from a young man with Graves disease.

Comment on this clonotype: A junction end diverges from the germline sequence, so it may reflect a read error. The chain links TRBV19 to TRBJ2-3; D is uncertain. Germline assignment: CDR1 LNHDA and CDR2 SQIVND (reference sequence). There are 16 residues in the CDR3. The CDR3 here is CASSRSGLGHTDTQYF. The CDR3, as DNA: TGTGCCAGCAGCCGGAGTGGGCTAGGGCACACAGATACGCAATATTTT.

The CDR3 nucleotides are TGTGCCAGCAGTTTAGGGGGGACAGTGACTAGCACAGATACGCAGTATTTT. This gives the protein CASSLGGTVTSTDTQYF. J is TRBJ2-3 and V is TRBV12-3 or TRBV12-4, with TRBD1 identical over 7 bases. This CDR3 comprises 17 residues. V trimming: 1 base; J trimming: 0 bases; junction bases outside the gene matches: 7.

J is TRBJ2-3 and V is TRBV10-1; no reliable D call. The CDR3 loop spans 11 amino acids. Looked up from germline, CDR1 is WNHNN and CDR2 is SYGVQD (reference sequence). V was shortened by 10 bases and J by 6 bases, with 11 bases between the two germline ends. The CDR3 DNA reads TGCGCCACCGGAGCGCGGGATACGCAGTATTTT. It translates to CATGARDTQYF.

V is TRBV3-1 and J is TRBJ1-2, with D maybe TRBD1 (5 bases). Between the trimmed V and J ends, which lost 6 bases and 1 base, there was a span of 18 bases. From germline, CDR1 is LGHDT and CDR2 YNNKEL (reference sequence). This CDR3 contains 16 residues. The CDR3 is CASRAITDTINYGYTF. CDR3 DNA: TGTGCCAGCAGGGCTATCACGGACACAATTAACTATGGCTACACCTTC.

At least ten counts were recorded for this clonotype. This chain links TRBV29-1 with TRBJ1-1, with 11 bases matching TRBD1. This CDR3 contains 14 residues. The V gene end was trimmed by 5 bases and the J gene end by 7 bases; junction bases not matched to a gene: 9. Germline assignment: CDR1 SQVTM and CDR2 ANQGSEA. CDR3 region: CSVYQDRGLGEAFF. As DNA, the CDR3 is TGCAGCGTTTATCAGGACAGGGGGCTTGGTGAAGCTTTCTTT.

The chain is built from TRBV3-1 and TRBJ1-2; 11 positions agree with TRBD1. The CDR3 has 17 amino acids. Per germline, CDR1 LGHDT and CDR2 YNNKEL (reference sequence). The trim removed 5 bases at V and 6 bases at J, leaving 14 bases unmatched. DNA for the CDR3: TGTGCCAGCAGCGAGAGGACAGGGGGCGCCTTTGGGGATGGCTACACCTTC. Translating gives CASSERTGGAFGDGYTF.